This entry describes one T cell receptor beta chain. This sample was included in a study of T cell changes during pregnancy in multiple sclerosis. The table came from immunoSEQ multiplex PCR; TCRdb's copy has only in-frame clones and leaves some out. Of 50,000 to 75,000 clones in the sample, about 90% were seen once. Germline CDR1 is MDHEN and CDR2 is SYDVKM. With V trimmed by 6 bases and J by 8 bases, 20 bases remained unmatched. The length of the CDR3 is 19 residues. Specimen: peripheral blood, collected in the third trimester of pregnancy. This receptor was obtained from a female donor in good health, enrolled as a control in a pregnancy study. This chain joins TRBV28 and TRBJ2-2, with 11 bases lining up with TRBD2. This CDR3 is CASSSTIGGLAGNAGELFF. CDR3 DNA: TGTGCCAGCAGCTCGACTATAGGCGGACTAGCGGGCAATGCGGGGGAGCTGTTTTTT.